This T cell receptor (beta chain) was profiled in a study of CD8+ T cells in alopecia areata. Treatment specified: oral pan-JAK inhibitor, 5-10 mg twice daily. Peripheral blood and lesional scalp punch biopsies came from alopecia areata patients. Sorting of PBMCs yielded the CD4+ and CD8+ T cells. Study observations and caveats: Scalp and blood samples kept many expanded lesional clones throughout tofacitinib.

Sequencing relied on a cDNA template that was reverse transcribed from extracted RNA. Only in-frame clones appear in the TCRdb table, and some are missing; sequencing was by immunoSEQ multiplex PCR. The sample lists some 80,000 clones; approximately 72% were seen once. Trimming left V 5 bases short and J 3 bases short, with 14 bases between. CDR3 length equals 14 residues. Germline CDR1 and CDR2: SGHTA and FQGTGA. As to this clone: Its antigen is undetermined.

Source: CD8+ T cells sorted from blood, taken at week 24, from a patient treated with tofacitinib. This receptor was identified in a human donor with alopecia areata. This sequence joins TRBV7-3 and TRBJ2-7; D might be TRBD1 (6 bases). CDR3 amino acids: CASSLGQNLYEQYF. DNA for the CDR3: TGTGCCAGCAGCCTAGGACAGAATCTCTACGAGCAGTACTTC.